These T cell receptor beta chains were read from a single sample in a study of T cells after yellow fever vaccination. TCRdb reprocessed the 5' RACE reads via MiXCR and lists one record per CDR3 protein. Of about 210,000 distinct CDR3 sequences in the sample, approximately 3.3% are singletons; the top ten hold around 3%. Sequencing was performed on CD4+ T cells sorted from PBMCs, taken 10 days after the yellow fever booster vaccination. The receptors were gathered from a young man who received the YFV17D yellow fever vaccine. CDR3s include the opening cysteine and the closing phenylalanine or tryptophan. The D gene is left open where the match is weak. Part of the rows lack a size; the others show once, few, many or a class for expanded clones.

size | D | J | length | V | CDR3 | DNA
many | TRBD2 | TRBJ2-1 | 14 | TRBV18 | CASSPSAGDNEQFF | TGTGCCAGCTCACCATCCGCGGGAGACAATGAGCAGTTCTTC
many | TRBD2 | TRBJ2-3 | 13 | TRBV6-2/TRBV6-3 | CASSYKRGNPWYF | TGTGCCAGCAGTTATAAGCGGGGGAATCCGTGGTATTTT
NA | NA | TRBJ1-1 | 12 | TRBV30 | CAGFTANTEAFF | TGTGCCGGATTCACAGCGAACACTGAAGCTTTCTTT
NA | NA | TRBJ2-1 | 16 | TRBV5-1 | CASSLEGTSNRNEQFF | TGCGCCAGCAGCTTGGAGGGAACTAGCAACCGCAATGAGCAGTTCTTC
many | TRBD2 | TRBJ2-5 | 13 | TRBV5-5 | CASRTSGQETQYF | TGTGCCTCCCGGACTAGCGGGCAAGAGACCCAGTACTTC
many | NA | TRBJ2-1 | 12 | TRBV30 | CAWSLGGNEQFF | TGTGCCTGGAGTCTTGGGGGGAATGAGCAGTTCTTC
many | NA | TRBJ1-2 | 13 | TRBV28 | CATGRVTNYGYTF | TGTGCCACAGGTCGGGTTACGAACTATGGCTACACCTTC
NA | TRBD1 | TRBJ2-3 | 16 | TRBV10-3 | CAISKSGQTRTDTQYF | TGTGCCATCAGTAAATCGGGACAGACCCGTACAGATACGCAGTATTTT
NA | NA | TRBJ1-1 | 12 | TRBV11-2 | CASSPQRLQAFF | TGTGCCAGCAGCCCCCAAAGGCTCCAAGCTTTCTTT
NA | NA | TRBJ2-7 | 12 | TRBV5-1 | CASSYLGYEQYF | TGCGCCAGCAGCTACCTTGGGTACGAGCAGTACTTC
NA | TRBD1 | TRBJ2-5 | 15 | TRBV4-2 | CASSQVRGPGETQYF | TGTGCCAGCAGCCAAGTTAGGGGGCCCGGAGAGACCCAGTACTTC
few | TRBD1 | TRBJ2-5 | 16 | TRBV5-5 | CASSLVPGQGEETQYF | TGTGCCAGCAGCTTGGTTCCGGGACAGGGTGAAGAGACCCAGTACTTC
many | NA | TRBJ2-7 | 15 | TRBV14 | CASSQGSFWVYEQYF | TGTGCCAGCAGCCAAGGTTCCTTCTGGGTTTACGAGCAGTACTTC
many | NA | TRBJ2-2 | 15 | TRBV20-1 | CSARVSGAGTGELFF | TGCAGTGCTAGAGTGTCAGGGGCCGGCACCGGGGAGCTGTTTTTT
few | NA | TRBJ1-2 | 12 | TRBV20-1 | CSASLGQTGYTF | TGCAGTGCTAGCCTCGGTCAAACGGGCTACACCTTC
NA | NA | TRBJ1-3 | 15 | TRBV19 | CASSIQGRSGNTIYF | TGTGCCAGTAGTATCCAGGGACGCTCTGGAAACACCATATATTTT
many | NA | TRBJ1-5 | 15 | TRBV27 | CASSFAREGNQPQHF | TGTGCCAGCAGTTTCGCCAGGGAGGGCAATCAGCCCCAGCATTTT
few | NA | TRBJ1-5 | 14 | TRBV20-1 | CSASWGPGDQPQHF | TGCAGTGCTAGCTGGGGGCCGGGGGATCAGCCCCAGCATTTT
many | NA | TRBJ1-2 | 13 | TRBV5-1 | CAARDTPLDGYTF | TGCGCCGCCCGGGACACCCCGTTGGATGGCTACACCTTC
many | NA | TRBJ2-7 | 14 | TRBV12-3/TRBV12-4 | CASSLTRAAYEQYF | TGTGCCAGCAGTTTAACCCGGGCTGCCTACGAGCAGTACTTC
few | NA | TRBJ2-7 | 14 | TRBV20-1 | CSARFPSGHYEQYF | TGCAGTGCTAGGTTTCCGAGCGGGCACTACGAGCAGTACTTC
few | NA | TRBJ2-7 | 15 | TRBV19 | CASSMAMDPLYEQYF | TGTGCCAGTAGTATGGCTATGGATCCCCTCTACGAGCAGTACTTC
many | NA | TRBJ2-3 | 14 | TRBV7-2 | CASTLQSPTDTQYF | TGTGCCAGCACCTTACAGAGTCCTACAGATACGCAGTATTTT
NA | NA | TRBJ2-1 | 11 | TRBV6-5 | CASRKGNEQFF | TGTGCCAGCAGGAAGGGCAATGAGCAGTTCTTC
many | NA | TRBJ1-1 | 13 | TRBV29-1 | CSSSEGGGTEAFF | TGCAGCTCCTCGGAGGGGGGGGGCACTGAAGCTTTCTTT
few | NA | TRBJ2-1 | 20 | TRBV12-3/TRBV12-4 | CASRRGQGLGFTSSYNEQFF | TGTGCCAGCAGACGGGGCCAAGGGTTAGGTTTTACCAGCTCCTACAATGAGCAGTTCTTC
NA | NA | TRBJ1-2 | 17 | TRBV7-2 | CASSLDPAQQFNYGYTF | TGTGCCAGCAGCTTAGATCCAGCCCAACAATTCAACTATGGCTACACCTTC
many | TRBD1 | TRBJ1-4 | 15 | TRBV5-1 | CASSVSGGDLGKLFF | TGCGCCAGCAGCGTCTCAGGGGGCGACCTTGGAAAACTGTTTTTT
few | NA | TRBJ1-2 | 14 | TRBV4-3 | CASSHLATGGGYTF | TGCGCCAGCAGCCACTTGGCAACGGGGGGTGGCTACACCTTC
many | NA | TRBJ2-5 | 14 | TRBV7-2 | CASSLLERWGTQYF | TGTGCCAGCAGCTTACTAGAGCGATGGGGGACCCAGTACTTC
many | TRBD1 | TRBJ1-4 | 16 | TRBV5-1 | CASSRAGTGGNEKLFF | TGCGCCAGCAGCCGCGCCGGGACAGGGGGTAATGAAAAACTGTTTTTT
few | NA | TRBJ2-7 | 11 | TRBV18 | CASSTDYEQYF | TGTGCCAGCTCAACAGACTACGAGCAGTACTTC
NA | NA | TRBJ2-3 | 14 | TRBV20-1 | CSSSVASLDEAQYF | TGCAGTTCCTCAGTCGCCAGCCTTGACGAGGCGCAGTATTTT
NA | NA | TRBJ2-1 | 15 | TRBV20-1 | CSAGAGKSSYNEQFF | TGCAGTGCGGGTGCGGGGAAGAGCTCCTACAATGAGCAGTTCTTC
many | NA | TRBJ2-5 | 14 | TRBV29-1 | CSVEDPGTQETQYF | TGCAGCGTTGAAGATCCCGGGACACAAGAGACCCAGTACTTC
many | TRBD1 | TRBJ1-2 | 19 | TRBV4-3 | CASSQDVGTGGGPGYGYTF | TGCGCCAGCAGCCAAGACGTCGGGACAGGGGGCGGCCCGGGGTATGGCTACACCTTC
many | TRBD1 | TRBJ1-2 | 17 | TRBV4-3 | CASSQDPGTGSAGGYTF | TGCGCCAGCAGCCAAGATCCCGGGACAGGCAGCGCTGGTGGCTACACCTTC
NA | NA | TRBJ2-5 | 14 | TRBV7-9 | CASSPPAVSETQYF | TGTGCCAGCAGCCCCCCGGCGGTCTCGGAGACCCAGTACTTC
many | TRBD2 | TRBJ2-3 | 15 | TRBV4-3 | CASSQPSGGRVTQYF | TGCGCCAGCAGCCAACCTAGCGGGGGTCGGGTTACGCAGTATTTT
many | NA | TRBJ1-5 | 15 | TRBV5-5 | CASSLLGGRDQPQHF | TGTGCCAGCAGCCTCCTCGGGGGGAGGGATCAGCCCCAGCATTTT
many | NA | TRBJ2-4 | 16 | TRBV6-6 | CASRGLDMVAKNIQYF | TGTGCCAGCAGGGGCCTCGACATGGTAGCCAAAAACATTCAGTACTTC
many | NA | TRBJ2-5 | 17 | TRBV7-9 | CASSPRSGGPYQETQYF | TGTGCCAGCAGCCCAAGGTCCGGGGGGCCGTACCAAGAGACCCAGTACTTC
few | TRBD2 | TRBJ2-1 | 15 | TRBV7-6 | CASRPGTSSYNEQFF | TGTGCCAGCAGACCCGGGACTAGCTCCTACAATGAGCAGTTCTTC
NA | TRBD1 | TRBJ2-7 | 17 | TRBV15 | CATSRVGTGGFSYEQYF | TGTGCCACCAGCAGAGTGGGTACAGGGGGTTTCTCCTACGAGCAGTACTTC
few | NA | TRBJ1-1 | 13 | TRBV11-2 | CASRLRLNTEAFF | TGTGCCAGCCGACTCAGGTTGAACACTGAAGCTTTCTTT